These T cell receptor beta chains were read from a single sample in a study of blood T cells in healthy people across ages. One entry per CDR3 protein, called by TCRdb with MiXCR from the 5' RACE reads. Of around 580,000 distinct CDR3 sequences listed, 40% to 50% are singletons. The material sequenced was blood. These receptors were taken from a man older than 75 in good health. Both conserved end residues are trimmed from each CDR3.

ASSLVGGQSTDTQY,TRBV7-2,TRBJ2-3,14
SVVDRSTDTQY,TRBV29-1,TRBJ2-3,11
SASEPLGRGHEQY,TRBV20-1,NA,13
ASSPLFDYGYT,TRBV12-3/TRBV12-4,TRBJ1-2,11
SARTSGENNEQF,TRBV29-1,TRBJ2-1,12
ASSRQIGTDTQY,TRBV4-3,TRBJ2-3,12
ASRPGHQGDTQY,TRBV2,TRBJ2-3,12
ASSLGGPVGTQY,TRBV7-2,TRBJ2-3,12
SARTGFAKNIQY,TRBV20-1,TRBJ2-4,12
AISVESGAGEQF,TRBV10-3,TRBJ2-1,12
ASSVPGKDEQF,TRBV2,TRBJ2-1,11
ASTYLQGAKGEQY,TRBV2,NA,13
ASRLVWVPTIEQF,TRBV27,TRBJ2-1,13
ASSARGAAYNEQF,TRBV7-2,TRBJ2-1,13
ASSGKGGDTQY,TRBV2,TRBJ2-3,11
ASSSRFGAGTYNSPLH,TRBV13,TRBJ1-6,16
AIRADQNTEAF,TRBV10-3,TRBJ1-1,11
ASTPIGLASADTQY,TRBV6-2/TRBV6-3,TRBJ2-3,14
SARRIGGGAAETQY,TRBV20-1,TRBJ2-5,14
SAKQGALTYEQY,TRBV20-1,TRBJ2-7,12
ASSLLLPGAYNEQY,TRBV27,TRBJ2-7,14
ASSYDRQNTEAF,TRBV6-2/TRBV6-3,TRBJ1-1,12
ASSKFPGQGSGGELF,TRBV6-6,TRBJ2-2,15
SAVEVSYNEQY,TRBV29-1,TRBJ2-4,11
AISPPGGENTGELF,TRBV10-3,TRBJ2-2,14
ASSQDPAGAQADTQY,TRBV4-3,TRBJ2-3,15
SAPRVAGEGEKLF,TRBV20-1,TRBJ1-4,13
ASSSTSGRNNEQF,TRBV5-1,TRBJ2-1,13
ASSLAPSVTDTQY,TRBV7-2,TRBJ2-3,13
ASTPWGSPMNTEAF,TRBV12-3/TRBV12-4,TRBJ1-1,14
ASSTRLAGGPANEQF,TRBV7-2,TRBJ2-1,15
SVGAPGYPGELF,TRBV29-1,TRBJ2-2,12
ASSFPGADQPQH,TRBV7-2,TRBJ1-5,12
SAGTKYEQY,TRBV20-1,TRBJ2-7,9
ASSQDSGTQY,TRBV14,TRBJ2-5,10
AISDPGQGNTNEQF,TRBV10-3,TRBJ2-1,14
ASKSGDNEQF,TRBV2,TRBJ2-1,10
ASRGGESRQPQH,TRBV2,TRBJ1-5,12
ASSDPRTGQETQY,TRBV10-2,TRBJ2-5,13
SVALGLQGNQETQY,TRBV29-1,TRBJ2-5,14
ASSLSRGNYGYT,TRBV28,TRBJ1-2,12
ASSPDRGYYGYT,TRBV6-6,TRBJ1-2,12
ASSASSGRETQY,TRBV7-9,TRBJ2-5,12
ASSLFRREADTQY,TRBV12-3/TRBV12-4,TRBJ2-3,13
ASRRDRPSEAF,TRBV28,TRBJ1-1,11